This T cell receptor beta chain was profiled in a study of OX40 agonist ivuxolimab in advanced cancers. Study-wide background: Prior anti-PD-1, anti-PD-L1 or anti-CTLA-4 therapy was allowed; around 40% had some. Study observations and caveats: No determination was made of the antigen specificity of the expanded peripheral T cells. CD4+ and CD8+ blood T cells expanded clonally by week 6 at 0.1 to 3.0 mg/kg.

About this clone itself: Its antigen is still unknown.

CDR1 is SGHAT, CDR2 FQNNGV, per germline. J was trimmed by 3 bases and V by 0 bases; bases with no gene match: 7. The CDR3 covers 16 residues. Clones were sequenced by immunoSEQ multiplex PCR, and TCRdb holds only the in-frame ones, with some missing. This sample yields about 47,000 clones, of which 80% to 85% are seen a single time; under 30% belongs to the top ten. The specimen was CD4+ or CD8+ T cells sorted from blood, collected in a trial of the OX40 agonist ivuxolimab. This TCR came from an adult with an advanced solid tumor such as melanoma, head and neck, liver or kidney cancer. V and J are TRBV11-2 and TRBJ2-7, with TRBD2 matching 8 bases. The CDR3 loop reads CASSLESTSGIYEQYF. The CDR3 DNA is TGTGCCAGCAGCTTAGAATCAACTAGCGGCATCTACGAGCAGTACTTC.